This T cell receptor (beta chain) emerged from a study of T cell responses to AZD1222 COVID-19 vaccine. Assay: immunoSEQ multiplex PCR; the TCRdb copy retains only in-frame clones and omits some. Of about 130,000 clones detected, over 85% appear once; the ten largest clones hold under 2%. The V end was cut by 9 bases, the J end by 0 bases, with 15 bases between. CDR1 and CDR2 from the germline V gene are WNHNN and SYGVQD (reference sequence). This CDR3 region has 15 residues. V gene TRBV10-1 combines with J gene TRBJ1-5, with D unclear. The receptor comes from an adult in good health. This sample comprised peripheral blood, obtained on day 0 of AZD1222 vaccination. In DNA, the CDR3 is TGCGCCAGTACTTGGTGGCCGTTTAGCAATCAGCCCCAGCATTTT. Translating gives CASTWWPFSNQPQHF.